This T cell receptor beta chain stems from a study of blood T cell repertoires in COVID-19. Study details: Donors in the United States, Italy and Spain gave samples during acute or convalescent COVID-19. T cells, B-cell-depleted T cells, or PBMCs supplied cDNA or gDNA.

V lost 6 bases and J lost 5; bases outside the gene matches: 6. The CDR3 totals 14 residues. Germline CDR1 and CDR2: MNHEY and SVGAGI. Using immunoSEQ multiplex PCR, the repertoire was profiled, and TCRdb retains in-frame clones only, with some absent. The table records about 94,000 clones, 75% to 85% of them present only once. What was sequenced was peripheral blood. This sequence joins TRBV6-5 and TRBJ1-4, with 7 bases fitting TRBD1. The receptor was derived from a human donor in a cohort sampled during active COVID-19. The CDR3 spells CASRPGQLNEKLFF. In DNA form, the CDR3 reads TGTGCCAGCAGGCCGGGACAGCTGAATGAAAAACTGTTTTTT.